A single T cell receptor (beta chain) is shown here with its context. The antigen is unknown. The CDR3 is made up of 14 amino acids. CDR1 is MNHEY and CDR2 is SVGAGI in the germline V gene. Between the trimmed V and J ends, which lost 0 bases and 2 bases, there was a span of 7 bases. This entry belongs to a study of lymphopenia after photon versus proton radiotherapy. Points from the study as a whole: In patients who died, overall survival fell as post-nadir TCR diversity dropped more. Relative stability marked proton patients; photon patients lost diversity and naive cells. Survival link was tested only in deceased patients; proton benefit remains a possibility. Post-nadir diversity loss with photons came from oligoclonal expansion, particularly CD8+ Temra cells.

TCRdb's table, derived via immunoSEQ multiplex PCR, lists solely in-frame clones and lacks some. The data contain approximately 29,000 clones, 84% of them singletons. The genes are TRBV6-5 and TRBJ1-2; D might be TRBD1 (6 bases). This TCR was sampled from a woman between 65 and 79 years old with pancreatic cancer. Sample: peripheral blood, taken from a patient treated with proton-based radiotherapy. The CDR3 loop reads CASSYSGQNYGYTF. DNA of the CDR3: TGTGCCAGCAGTTACTCGGGACAAAACTATGGCTACACCTTC.